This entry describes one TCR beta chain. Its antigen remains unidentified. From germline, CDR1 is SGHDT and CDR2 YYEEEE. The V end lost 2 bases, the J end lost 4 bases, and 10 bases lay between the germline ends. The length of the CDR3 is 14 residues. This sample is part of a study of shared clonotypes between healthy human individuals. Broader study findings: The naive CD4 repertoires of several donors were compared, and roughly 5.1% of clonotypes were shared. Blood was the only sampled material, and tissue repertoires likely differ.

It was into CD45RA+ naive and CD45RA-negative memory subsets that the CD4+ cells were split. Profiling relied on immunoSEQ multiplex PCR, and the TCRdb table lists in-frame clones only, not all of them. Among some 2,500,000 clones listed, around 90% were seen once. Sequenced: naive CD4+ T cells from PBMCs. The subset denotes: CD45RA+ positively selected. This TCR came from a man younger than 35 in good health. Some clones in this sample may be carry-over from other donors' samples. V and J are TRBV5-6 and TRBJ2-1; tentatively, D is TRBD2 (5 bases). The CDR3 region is CASSFRTVYNEQFF. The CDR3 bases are TGTGCCAGCAGCTTCAGGACTGTGTACAATGAGCAGTTCTTC.